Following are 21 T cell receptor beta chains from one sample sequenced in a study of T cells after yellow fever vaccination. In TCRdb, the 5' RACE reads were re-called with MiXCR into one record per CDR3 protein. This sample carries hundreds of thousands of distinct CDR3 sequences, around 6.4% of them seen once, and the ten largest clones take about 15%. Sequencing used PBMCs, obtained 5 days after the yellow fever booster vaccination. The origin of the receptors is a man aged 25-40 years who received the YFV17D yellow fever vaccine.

This CDR3 reads CASSQVRASGGPIGETQYF. In DNA, the CDR3 is TGCGCCAGCAGCCAGGTCCGGGCATCGGGAGGGCCTATTGGGGAGACCCAGTACTTC. The chain carries TRBV4-3 and TRBJ2-5, with 8 bases aligning to TRBD2. The CDR3 spans 19 residues. Germline CDR1 is LGHNA and CDR2 is YSLEER. With 3 bases clipped from V and 5 bases from J, the junction kept 20 bases outside the gene matches.

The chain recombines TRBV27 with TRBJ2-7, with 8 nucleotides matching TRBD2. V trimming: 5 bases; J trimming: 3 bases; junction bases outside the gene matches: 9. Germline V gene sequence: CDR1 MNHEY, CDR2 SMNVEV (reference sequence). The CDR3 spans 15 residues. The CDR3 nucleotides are TGTGCCAGCAGTCCGGGACTAGGTATTCTCTACGAGCAGTACTTC. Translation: CASSPGLGILYEQYF.

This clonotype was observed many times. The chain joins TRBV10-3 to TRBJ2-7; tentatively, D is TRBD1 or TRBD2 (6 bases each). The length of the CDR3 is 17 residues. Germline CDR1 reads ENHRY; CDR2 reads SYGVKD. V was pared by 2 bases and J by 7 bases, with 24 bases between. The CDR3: CAISEPGAAVLGGEQYF. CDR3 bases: TGTGCCATCAGTGAGCCGGGGGCGGCGGTTTTGGGTGGTGAGCAGTACTTC.

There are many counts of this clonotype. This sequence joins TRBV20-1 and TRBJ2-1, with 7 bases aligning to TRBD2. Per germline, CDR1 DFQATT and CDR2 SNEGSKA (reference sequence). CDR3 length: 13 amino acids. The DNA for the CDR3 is TGCAGCCTTGTCGGGGAGGGGCGAAATGAGCAGTTCTTC. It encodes CSLVGEGRNEQFF.

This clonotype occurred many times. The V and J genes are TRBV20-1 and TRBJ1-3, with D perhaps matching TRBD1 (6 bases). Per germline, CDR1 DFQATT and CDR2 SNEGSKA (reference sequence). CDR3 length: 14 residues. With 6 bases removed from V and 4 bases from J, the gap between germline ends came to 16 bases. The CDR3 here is CSARTIDRGNTIYF. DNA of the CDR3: TGCAGTGCACGCACTATCGACAGGGGAAACACCATATATTTT.

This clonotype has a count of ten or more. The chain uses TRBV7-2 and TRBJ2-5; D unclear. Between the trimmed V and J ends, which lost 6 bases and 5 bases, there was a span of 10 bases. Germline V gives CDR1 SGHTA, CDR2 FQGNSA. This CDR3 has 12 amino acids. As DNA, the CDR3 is TGTGCCAGCAGTCCTAGGACGGAGACCCAGTACTTC. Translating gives CASSPRTETQYF.

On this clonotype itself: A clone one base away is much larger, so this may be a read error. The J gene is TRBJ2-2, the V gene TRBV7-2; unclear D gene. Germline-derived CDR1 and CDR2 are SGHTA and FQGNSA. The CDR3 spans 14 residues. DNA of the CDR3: TGTGCCAGCAGCTTCTCTGCGAACACCCGGGAGCTGTTTTTT. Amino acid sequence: CASSFSANTRELFF.

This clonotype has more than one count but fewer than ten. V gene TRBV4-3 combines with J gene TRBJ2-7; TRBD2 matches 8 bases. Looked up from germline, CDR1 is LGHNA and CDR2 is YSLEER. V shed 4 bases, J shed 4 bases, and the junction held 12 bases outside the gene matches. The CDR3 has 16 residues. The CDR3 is CASSPGSSRGGYEQYF. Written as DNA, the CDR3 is TGCGCCAGCAGCCCTGGGTCCAGCCGGGGGGGGTACGAGCAGTACTTC.

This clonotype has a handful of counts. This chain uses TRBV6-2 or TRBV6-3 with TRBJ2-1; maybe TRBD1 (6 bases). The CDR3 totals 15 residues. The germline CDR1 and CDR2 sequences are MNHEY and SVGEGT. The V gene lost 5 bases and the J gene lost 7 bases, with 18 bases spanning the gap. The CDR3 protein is CASSAIPAQGNEQFF. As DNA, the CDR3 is TGTGCCAGCAGTGCAATACCGGCCCAGGGGAATGAGCAGTTCTTC.

CDR3 sequence reads: CASSPMGDIQYF. The CDR3 region has the DNA TGTGCCAGTTCCCCCATGGGGGACATTCAGTACTTC. The rearrangement links TRBV19 to TRBJ2-4, with D perhaps TRBD1 or TRBD2 (5 bases each). This CDR3 has 12 residues. Germline V gene sequence: CDR1 LNHDA, CDR2 SQIVND (reference sequence). V shed 8 bases and J shed 8 bases, with 13 bases lying between them.

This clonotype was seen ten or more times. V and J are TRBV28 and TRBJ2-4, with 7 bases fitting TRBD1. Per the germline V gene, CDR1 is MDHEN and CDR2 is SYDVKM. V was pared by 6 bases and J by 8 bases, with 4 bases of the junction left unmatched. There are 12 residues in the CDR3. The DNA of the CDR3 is TGTGCCAGCAGGGGGACAGTTGACATTCAGTACTTC. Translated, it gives CASRGTVDIQYF.

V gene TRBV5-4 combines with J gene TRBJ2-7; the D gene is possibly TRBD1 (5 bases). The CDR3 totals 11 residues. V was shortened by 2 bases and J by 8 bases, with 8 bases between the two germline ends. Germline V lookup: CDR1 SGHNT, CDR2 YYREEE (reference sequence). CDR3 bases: TGTGCCAGCAGCTTTGGACAAAAGCAGTACTTC. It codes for CASSFGQKQYF.

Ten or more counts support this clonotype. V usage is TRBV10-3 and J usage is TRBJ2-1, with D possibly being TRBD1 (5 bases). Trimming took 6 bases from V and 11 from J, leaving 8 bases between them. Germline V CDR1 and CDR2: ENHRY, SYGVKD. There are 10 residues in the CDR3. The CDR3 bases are TGTGCCATCAGCTCAGGGAAGCAGTTCTTC. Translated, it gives CAISSGKQFF.

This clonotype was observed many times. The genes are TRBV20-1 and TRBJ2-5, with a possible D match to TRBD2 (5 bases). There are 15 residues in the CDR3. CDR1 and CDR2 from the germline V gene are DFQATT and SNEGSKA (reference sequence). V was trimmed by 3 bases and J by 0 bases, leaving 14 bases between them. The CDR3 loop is CSASDSAANQETQYF. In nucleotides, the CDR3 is TGCAGTGCTAGCGATAGCGCCGCGAACCAAGAGACCCAGTACTTC.

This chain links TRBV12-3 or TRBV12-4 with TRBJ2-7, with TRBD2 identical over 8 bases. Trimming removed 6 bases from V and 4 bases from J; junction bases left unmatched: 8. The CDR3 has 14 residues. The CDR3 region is CASRRSGRGYEQYF. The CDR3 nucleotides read TGTGCCAGCAGGAGGAGCGGGAGAGGGTACGAGCAGTACTTC.

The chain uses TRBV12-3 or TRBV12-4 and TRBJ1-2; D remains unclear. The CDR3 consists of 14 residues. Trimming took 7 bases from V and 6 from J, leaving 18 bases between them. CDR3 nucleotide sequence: TGTGCCAGCATAACACAAGAAGGTGGGAATGGCTACACCTTC. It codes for CASITQEGGNGYTF.

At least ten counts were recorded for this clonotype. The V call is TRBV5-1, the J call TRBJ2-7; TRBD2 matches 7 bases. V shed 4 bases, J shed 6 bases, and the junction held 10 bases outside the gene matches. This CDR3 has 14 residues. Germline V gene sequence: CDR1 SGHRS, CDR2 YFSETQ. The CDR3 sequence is CASSGLGLSGEQYF. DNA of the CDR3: TGCGCCAGCAGCGGACTAGGACTTTCAGGCGAGCAGTACTTC.

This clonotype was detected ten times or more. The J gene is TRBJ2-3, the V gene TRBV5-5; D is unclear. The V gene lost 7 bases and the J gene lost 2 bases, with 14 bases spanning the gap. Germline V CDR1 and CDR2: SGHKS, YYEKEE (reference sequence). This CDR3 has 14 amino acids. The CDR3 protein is CASFVSRTTDTQYF. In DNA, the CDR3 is TGTGCCAGCTTTGTCTCCCGTACCACAGATACGCAGTATTTT.

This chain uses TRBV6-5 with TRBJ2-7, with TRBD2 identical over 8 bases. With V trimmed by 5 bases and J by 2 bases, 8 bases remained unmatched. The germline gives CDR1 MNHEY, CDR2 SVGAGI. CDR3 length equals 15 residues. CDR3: CASSLLSGRAYEQYF. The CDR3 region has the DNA TGTGCCAGCAGTCTTTTGAGCGGGAGAGCCTACGAGCAGTACTTC.

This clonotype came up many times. CDR3 bases: TGCAGCGTTGACGACCGGGGTGATACGCAGTATTTT. This encodes CSVDDRGDTQYF. This chain links TRBV29-1 with TRBJ2-3; weak D call: TRBD2 (5 bases). V lost 3 bases to trimming and J lost 6 bases, with 10 bases between them. Germline V gene sequence: CDR1 SQVTM, CDR2 ANQGSEA. This CDR3 has 12 residues.

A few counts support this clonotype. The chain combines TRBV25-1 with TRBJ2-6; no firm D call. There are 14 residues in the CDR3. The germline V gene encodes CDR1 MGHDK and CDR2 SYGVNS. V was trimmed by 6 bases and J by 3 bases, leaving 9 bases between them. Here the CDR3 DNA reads TGTGCCAGCAGCATATTCGGTGGGGCCAACGTCCTGACTTTC. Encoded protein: CASSIFGGANVLTF.